The 28 T cell receptor beta chains listed next were all sequenced from one sample in a study of cytomegalovirus exposure and HLA in healthy donors. The PCR ran on 60 Vbeta and 13 Jbeta primers. Only in-frame clones appear in the TCRdb table, and some are missing; sequencing was by immunoSEQ multiplex PCR. This sample's clone table lists approximately 42,000 clones. The sequenced sample consisted of PBMCs. These receptors came from a male donor in good health and CMV-seronegative.

This chain uses TRBV18 with TRBJ2-2, with 9 bases aligning to TRBD1. The V segment lost 1 base and the J segment 4 bases; nucleotides outside the gene matches: 4. This CDR3 comprises 16 residues. The V gene's germline CDR1 is KGHSH and CDR2 LQKENI. The CDR3 reads CASSPRDRVSTGELFF. Written as DNA, the CDR3 is TGTGCCAGCTCACCACGGGACAGGGTGAGCACCGGGGAGCTGTTTTTT.

The chain recombines TRBV10-3 with TRBJ1-1; TRBD1 matches at 8 bases. The CDR3 is 13 residues long. Germline CDR1 ENHRY, CDR2 SYGVKD. After removal of 6 bases from V and 5 bases from J, the junction contained 5 bases not matched to a gene. The CDR3, as DNA: TGTGCCATCAGCCTGGACAGGGCGACTGAAGCTTTCTTT. This sequence encodes CAISLDRATEAFF.

The gene calls are TRBV5-1 and TRBJ1-3; 7 bases agree with TRBD1. This CDR3 comprises 16 residues. Germline trimming cut 4 bases from V and 0 bases from J; bases unmatched to any gene: 7. The germline V gene encodes CDR1 SGHRS and CDR2 YFSETQ. The CDR3 reads CASSAGQTYSGNTIYF. The CDR3 DNA reads as TGCGCCAGCAGCGCGGGACAGACCTACTCTGGAAACACCATATATTTT.

The chain employs TRBV28 and TRBJ2-7, with TRBD2 matching over 8 bases. Germline CDR1 is MDHEN and CDR2 is SYDVKM. The trim removed 11 bases at V and 1 base at J, leaving 4 bases unmatched. CDR3 length equals 12 residues. This CDR3 is CAGSSGSYEQYF. CDR3 bases: TGTGCCGGTTCTAGCGGGTCCTACGAGCAGTACTTC.

V and J are TRBV28 and TRBJ2-7; D possibly corresponds to TRBD1 (5 bases). The CDR3 extends over 14 amino acids. Germline V gives CDR1 MDHEN, CDR2 SYDVKM. With 5 bases removed from V and 5 bases from J, the gap between germline ends came to 16 bases. The CDR3 is CASSGRRQWDEQYF. CDR3 coding DNA: TGTGCCAGCAGTGGGCGCCGACAGTGGGACGAGCAGTACTTC.

V gene TRBV7-8 combines with J gene TRBJ2-5, with 8 nucleotides matching TRBD1. V was clipped by 5 bases and J by 5 bases; unmatched bases: 13. Germline V CDR1 and CDR2: SGHVS, FQNEAQ. The CDR3 length is 16 residues. In nucleotides, the CDR3 is TGTGCCAGCAGCCCCAAACAAAGACAGGGGAGGGAGACCCAGTACTTC. Translation gives CASSPKQRQGRETQYF.

The chain combines TRBV7-2 with TRBJ1-6; D is uncertain. The germline gives CDR1 SGHTA, CDR2 FQGNSA. The CDR3 spans 13 residues. Trimming removed 4 bases at V and 7 bases at J, with 8 bases between. As DNA, the CDR3 is TGTGCCAGCAGCTACGACAAGAATTCACCCCTCCACTTT. It is translated as CASSYDKNSPLHF.

The genes are TRBV6-1 and TRBJ2-2; no reliable D call. V was shortened by 8 bases and J by 4 bases, with 5 bases between the two germline ends. Germline CDR1 is MNHNS and CDR2 is SASEGT. This CDR3 is built from 11 residues. Here the CDR3 reads CASLATGELFF. The CDR3 nucleotides read TGTGCCAGCCTGGCCACCGGGGAGCTGTTTTTT.

The V and J genes are TRBV7-9 and TRBJ1-4; possible D gene TRBD1, 5 bases. V was pared by 4 bases and J by 11 bases, with 11 bases between. The germline V gene encodes CDR1 SEHNR and CDR2 FQNEAQ (reference sequence). The CDR3 consists of 12 residues. The CDR3 DNA reads as TGTGCCAGCAGCTCACAGGAGGGGAAACTGTTTTTT. Its translation is CASSSQEGKLFF.

The rearrangement joins TRBV15 to TRBJ2-1; TRBD1 matches at 8 bases. This CDR3 region has 15 residues. The junction had 4 bases not matched to a gene; V was cut back by 0 bases and J by 6 bases. From germline, CDR1 is LNHNV and CDR2 YYDKDF (reference sequence). This CDR3 is CATSRDRTGPNEQFF. The CDR3 nucleotides are TGTGCCACCAGCAGAGATCGGACAGGGCCCAATGAGCAGTTCTTC. Drawing the rest from reference TRBV15 and TRBJ2-1, the complete variable domain is DAMVIQNPRYQVTQFGKPVTLSCSQTLNHNVMYWYQQKSSQAPKLLFHYYDKDFNNEADTPDNFQSRRPNTSFCFLDIRSPGLGDTAMYLCATSRDRTGPNEQFFGPGTRLTVL.

The chain carries TRBV29-1 and TRBJ2-3; D not resolved. Germline V lookup: CDR1 SQVTM, CDR2 ANQGSEA. Trimming removed 6 bases at V and 0 bases at J, with 19 bases between. CDR3 length: 16 amino acids. For the CDR3, the DNA is TGCAGCGTCCACAAGAAGACGGGTTCTAGCACAGATACGCAGTATTTT. Amino acids: CSVHKKTGSSTDTQYF.

This chain connects TRBV27 to TRBJ2-7; D remains unclear. This CDR3 has 13 amino acids. Trimming shortened V by 7 bases and J by 5 bases, and 15 bases separated the two germline ends. Germline V gene sequence: CDR1 MNHEY, CDR2 SMNVEV (reference sequence). Here the CDR3 DNA reads TGTGCCAGCATCCCTCCTTACAGAGACGAGCAGTACTTC. Its protein product is CASIPPYRDEQYF.

The V and J genes are TRBV6-5 and TRBJ2-5; no reliable D call. The CDR3 has 15 residues. CDR1 and CDR2 from the germline V gene are MNHEY and SVGAGI. The V and J ends lost 8 bases and 4 bases respectively, with 20 bases between them. CDR3 residues: CASSAFGLRVETQYF. Written as DNA, the CDR3 is TGTGCCAGCTCCGCCTTCGGGTTGCGCGTAGAGACCCAGTACTTC.

The chain carries TRBV5-5 and TRBJ2-1; D is uncertain. Per the germline V gene, CDR1 is SGHKS and CDR2 is YYEKEE (reference sequence). The CDR3 loop spans 11 amino acids. The V and J ends lost 4 bases and 12 bases respectively, with 11 bases between them. CDR3 residues: CASSTYTVQFF. The CDR3 DNA reads as TGTGCCAGCAGCACCTATACGGTGCAGTTCTTC.

The chain carries TRBV4-1 and TRBJ1-4; D unclear. V shed 4 bases and J shed 7 bases, with 13 bases lying between them. The length of the CDR3 is 14 residues. Germline V gene data show CDR1 as MGHRA and CDR2 as YSYEKL. The chain's CDR3 is CASSPLRESEKLFF. The CDR3, as DNA: TGCGCCAGCAGCCCTCTGCGTGAAAGTGAAAAACTGTTTTTT.

The rearrangement links TRBV5-1 to TRBJ2-1, with 12 bases aligning to TRBD2. The CDR3 has 14 amino acids. Germline-derived CDR1 and CDR2 are SGHRS and YFSETQ. Trimming at V came to 6 bases and at J to 10 bases, leaving 8 bases not matched to a gene. CDR3 sequence reads: CASTRLAGVREQFF. CDR3 sequence (DNA): TGCGCCAGCACCCGACTAGCGGGAGTGAGGGAGCAGTTCTTC.

This chain joins TRBV18 and TRBJ2-5, with 11 positions matching TRBD2. The V gene's germline CDR1 is KGHSH and CDR2 LQKENI. The length of the CDR3 is 15 residues. J lost 9 bases, V lost 0 bases, and 6 bases had no gene match. CDR3: CASSPPGLAEQSQYF. The CDR3 coding sequence is TGTGCCAGCTCACCACCGGGACTAGCGGAGCAGTCCCAGTACTTC. Full variable domain (missing parts from reference TRBV18 and TRBJ2-5): NAGVMQNPRHLVRRRGQEARLRCSPMKGHSHVYWYRQLPEEGLKFMVYLQKENIIDESGMPKERFSAEFPKEGPSILRIQQVVRGDSAAYFCASSPPGLAEQSQYFGPGTRLLVL.

A note on this clone: Within the sample, other DNA sequences also encode this same CDR3. J is TRBJ1-3 and V is TRBV30; a weak D match, TRBD1 (5 bases). The germline gives CDR1 GTSNPN, CDR2 SVGIG (reference sequence). The CDR3 loop spans 14 amino acids. The germline V and J ends were trimmed by 0 bases and 1 base, with 7 bases remaining between them. Here the CDR3 reads CAWSVGGSGNTIYF. The CDR3 DNA reads as TGTGCCTGGAGTGTGGGGGGGTCTGGAAACACCATATATTTT.

The chain carries TRBV4-1 and TRBJ2-7, with TRBD1 matching over 8 bases. The length of the CDR3 is 14 residues. The germline CDR1 and CDR2 sequences are MGHRA and YSYEKL. V lost 3 bases and J lost 4; bases outside the gene matches: 5. Here the CDR3 DNA reads TGCGCCAGCAGCCACGGGACAGGATTTTACGAGCAGTACTTC. It is translated as CASSHGTGFYEQYF.

The V call is TRBV7-9, the J call TRBJ1-2; 7 nucleotides line up with TRBD1. Germline CDR1 reads SEHNR; CDR2 reads FQNEAQ (reference sequence). The V and J ends lost 5 bases and 5 bases, in that order; junction bases with no gene match: 11. The CDR3 is 15 amino acids. CDR3 amino acids: CASSRDREVLYGYTF. CDR3 coding DNA: TGTGCCAGCAGCCGAGACAGGGAAGTCTTATATGGCTACACCTTC.

Points on this clone: The sample holds other DNA sequences that translate to the same CDR3. The chain carries TRBV15 and TRBJ2-1; D perhaps matches TRBD2 (6 bases). The V gene's germline CDR1 is LNHNV and CDR2 YYDKDF (reference sequence). This CDR3 comprises 14 residues. The V and J ends lost 3 bases and 0 bases respectively, with 6 bases between them. CDR3 coding DNA: TGTGCCACCAGCAGGGGGGGCTCCTACAATGAGCAGTTCTTC. It translates to CATSRGGSYNEQFF.

J is TRBJ2-1 and V is TRBV27; 11 bases are shared with TRBD2. CDR3 length: 18 residues. V lost 5 bases and J lost 0; bases outside the gene matches: 9. Germline-derived CDR1 and CDR2 are MNHEY and SMNVEV (reference sequence). The CDR3 protein is CASSRRTSGYSSYNEQFF. The CDR3, as DNA: TGTGCCAGCAGTAGGAGGACTAGCGGGTATTCCTCCTACAATGAGCAGTTCTTC.

The V and J genes are TRBV27 and TRBJ2-7, with TRBD1 matching over 8 bases. CDR1 MNHEY and CDR2 SMNVEV come from the germline V gene (reference sequence). V trimming: 7 bases; J trimming: 2 bases; junction bases outside the gene matches: 10. The CDR3 spans 15 residues. CDR3 residues: CASTLRTGSTYEQYF. In DNA form, the CDR3 reads TGTGCCAGCACCCTGAGGACAGGGAGCACCTACGAGCAGTACTTC.

The chain is built from TRBV5-1 and TRBJ2-5; D perhaps matches TRBD1 (5 bases). The V gene's germline CDR1 is SGHRS and CDR2 YFSETQ. There are 13 residues in the CDR3. Trimming pared 0 bases from V and 5 bases from J, leaving 8 bases between. This CDR3 is CASSLVAGETQYF. The DNA of the CDR3 is TGCGCCAGCAGCTTGGTAGCAGGGGAGACCCAGTACTTC.

The chain combines TRBV7-9 with TRBJ1-1; possibly TRBD1 for D (5 bases). From germline, CDR1 is SEHNR and CDR2 FQNEAQ (reference sequence). The V end was cut by 4 bases, the J end by 8 bases, with 11 bases between. This CDR3 comprises 12 residues. The CDR3 spells CASSSLGGEAFF. Written as DNA, the CDR3 is TGTGCCAGCAGCTCACTTGGGGGGGAAGCTTTCTTT.

The rearrangement uses TRBV15 and TRBJ2-5; no definite D call. Germline lookup yields CDR1 LNHNV and CDR2 YYDKDF (reference sequence). V lost 0 bases and J lost 3, with 11 bases in between. The CDR3 has 15 amino acids. For the CDR3, the DNA is TGTGCCACCAGCAGAGATAATTCACAGAAAGAGACCCAGTACTTC. Amino acid sequence: CATSRDNSQKETQYF.

V gene TRBV11-2 combines with J gene TRBJ2-5; 9 bases match TRBD1. This CDR3 has 15 residues. Germline-derived CDR1 and CDR2 are SGHAT and FQNNGV. The trim removed 5 bases at V and 4 bases at J, leaving 8 bases unmatched. The CDR3 DNA sequence: TGTGCCAGCAGCGACCCGGGACAGGGAGGAGAGACCCAGTACTTC. It encodes CASSDPGQGGETQYF.

This sequence joins TRBV6-4 and TRBJ2-6, with no clear D. V was cut by 3 bases and J by 1 base, with 7 bases left in between. The germline gives CDR1 MRHNA, CDR2 SNTAGT. This CDR3 has 15 amino acids. CDR3 protein: CASSDFSSGANVLTF. In DNA form, the CDR3 reads TGTGCCAGCAGTGATTTCTCTTCTGGGGCCAACGTCCTGACTTTC.